This T cell receptor beta chain derives from a study of T cells in Graves' hyperthyroidism and ophthalmopathy. General study results and limits: The majority of expanded thyroid clonotypes above 0.001 also appeared in blood. Ophthalmopathy cases were set apart from stable hyperthyroidism by a 13 V-J model.

The sample holds many counts of this clonotype. The antigen is not known. Per germline, CDR1 SGHKS and CDR2 YYEKEE (reference sequence). V was clipped by 4 bases and J by 7 bases, with 15 bases between them. The CDR3 runs 14 residues. Uncontrolled infection, other autoimmune disease, pregnancy or lactation led to exclusion. The PBMCs were taken from more than 8 ml of fresh peripheral blood. It was RNA transcripts that yielded the amplified TCR beta CDR3 regions. First-round RT-PCR of the TCR CDR3 relied on the HTBI primer set. TCRdb redid the calling of the multiplex PCR reads with MiXCR, one entry per CDR3 protein. The sample has more than 350,000 distinct CDR3 sequences, about a sixth seen once.

The sequencing sample was made of blood. The J gene is TRBJ2-1, the V gene TRBV5-5; no reliable D call. This TCR was sampled from a woman in her 30s with Graves' hyperthyroidism that later progressed to Graves' ophthalmopathy. The CDR3 loop is CASSLMASANEQFF. CDR3 DNA sequence: TGTGCCAGCAGCCTTATGGCATCAGCAAATGAGCAGTTCTTC.